This TCR beta chain derives from a study of Ad26.COV2.S vaccination and SARS-CoV-2 variants. On the study more broadly: Dosing was one shot or two shots 56 days apart.

Treatment denoted: some 20 received Ad26.COV2.S at low or high dose, single or two shots; several received placebo; per-sample allocation not given. Samples were taken on day 63 after the first vaccine or placebo injection. The sample came from a Boston adult aged 18-55 years. The vaccine antigen was prefusion-stabilized Wuhan SARS-CoV-2 spike. Only in-frame clones appear in the TCRdb table, and some are missing; sequencing was by immunoSEQ multiplex PCR. The sample holds around 270,000 clones; roughly 89% are singletons and the top ten take roughly 3%. The germline V gene has CDR1 SGHNT and CDR2 YENEEA. The CDR3 has 15 residues. V gave up 0 bases and J gave up 2 bases, with 11 bases separating them.

This chain joins TRBV11-3 and TRBJ2-7; no clear D. The receptor was isolated from a person between 18 and 60 years old who received the Ad26.COV2.S COVID-19 vaccine or a placebo. The specimen comprised peripheral blood, sampled in a trial of Ad26.COV2.S vaccine versus placebo. The DNA for the CDR3 is TGTGCCAGCAGCTTAGAACCCTCCAACCCCTACGAGCAGTACGTC. It yields the protein CASSLEPSNPYEQYV.